These 6 T cell receptor beta chains were sequenced from one sample in a study of cytomegalovirus exposure and HLA in healthy donors (dated by TCRdb to about 2017). The library was obtained by the immunoSEQ multiplex PCR assay. A mixture of 60 forward primers for TCR Vbeta segments and 13 reverse primers for TCR Jbeta segments was used in the multiplex PCR. TCRdb took over this immuneACCESS table, retaining in-frame rearrangements with V and J assigned. Such tables are incomplete; in checked studies, under half of the missing clones stem from an unresolved V gene, and the remainder is unexplained. In all, the sample holds about 160,000 clones, and 50% to 75% of those were seen once. Of the sample, approximately 7% falls within the top ten clones. The material sequenced was PBMCs. The receptors were gathered from a woman aged 60-75 years in good health and CMV-seropositive.

The sample holds one count of this clone. V gene TRBV5-6 combines with J gene TRBJ1-5; D might be TRBD1 (5 bases). Looked up from germline, CDR1 is SGHDT and CDR2 is YYEEEE. V was cut by 4 bases and J by 3 bases, with 17 bases left in between. This CDR3 is built from 16 residues. The CDR3 DNA reads TGTGCCAGCAGCCCGGGGCCAGGGAGGGTCAATCAGCCCCAGCATTTT. Its translation is CASSPGPGRVNQPQHF.

This clone was picked up one time. This chain joins TRBV4-2 and TRBJ2-7; 9 nucleotides agree with TRBD1. Germline values: CDR1 LGHNA, CDR2 YNFKEQ. Losses at the gene ends were 0 bases for V and 3 bases for J; bases not matched to a gene: 0. CDR3 length equals 14 residues. CDR3 protein: CASSQEDRGYEQYF. The CDR3, as DNA: TGTGCCAGCAGCCAAGAGGACAGGGGCTACGAGCAGTACTTC.

This clone was seen only a few times. This chain joins TRBV5-1 and TRBJ2-6, with D maybe TRBD1 (5 bases). This CDR3 is built from 16 residues. The V and J ends lost 1 base and 3 bases respectively, with 11 bases between them. The germline V gene encodes CDR1 SGHRS and CDR2 YFSETQ. The CDR3 bases are TGCGCCAGCAGCTTGAATTCAGGGATTGGGGCCAACGTCCTGACTTTC. It encodes CASSLNSGIGANVLTF.

CDR3 coding DNA: TGTGCCAGTAGTATAGACCAGAATCAGCCCCAGCATTTT. Its protein product is CASSIDQNQPQHF. The rearrangement joins TRBV19 to TRBJ1-5, with D unresolved. Germline V CDR1 and CDR2: LNHDA, SQIVND (reference sequence). Trimming removed 0 bases at V and 4 bases at J, with 4 bases between. The CDR3 covers 13 residues.

As DNA, the CDR3 is TGCGCCAGCAGCCAAGATCTCGGTTTGACAGGGGGCAATGATGTGTATGGCTACACCTTC. This translates into CASSQDLGLTGGNDVYGYTF. The chain carries TRBV4-3 and TRBJ1-2, with 10 bases fitting TRBD1. Losses at the gene ends were 0 bases for V and 5 bases for J; bases not matched to a gene: 18. Germline V lookup: CDR1 LGHNA, CDR2 YSLEER. The CDR3 spans 20 residues.

This clone was found a few times. V and J are TRBV4-1 and TRBJ2-1, with 8 bases lining up with TRBD2. The CDR3 is 16 amino acids. V trimming: 5 bases; J trimming: 6 bases; junction bases outside the gene matches: 12. Germline V gives CDR1 MGHRA, CDR2 YSYEKL. For the CDR3, the DNA is TGCGCCAGCAGCGTATACGGGAGGGGCCCTAGCAATGAGCAGTTCTTC. Its translation is CASSVYGRGPSNEQFF.